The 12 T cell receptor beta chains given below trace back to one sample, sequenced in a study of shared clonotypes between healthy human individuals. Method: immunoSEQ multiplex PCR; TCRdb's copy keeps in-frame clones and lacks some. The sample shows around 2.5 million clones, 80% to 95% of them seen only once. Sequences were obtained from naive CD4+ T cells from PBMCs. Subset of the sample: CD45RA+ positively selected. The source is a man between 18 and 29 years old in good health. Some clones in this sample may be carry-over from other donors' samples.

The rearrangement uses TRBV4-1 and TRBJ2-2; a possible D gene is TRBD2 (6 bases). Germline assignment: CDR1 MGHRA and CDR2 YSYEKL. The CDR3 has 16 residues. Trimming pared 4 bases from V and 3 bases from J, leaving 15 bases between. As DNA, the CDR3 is TGCGCCAGCAGCCCCCCTCTCCGGAGGGACACCGGGGAGCTGTTTTTT. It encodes CASSPPLRRDTGELFF.

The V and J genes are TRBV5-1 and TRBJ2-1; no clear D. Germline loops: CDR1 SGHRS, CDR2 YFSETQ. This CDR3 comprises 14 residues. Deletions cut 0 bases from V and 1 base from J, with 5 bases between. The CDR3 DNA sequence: TGCGCCAGCAGCTTGGTAGGTTCCTACAATGAGCAGTTCTTC. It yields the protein CASSLVGSYNEQFF.

The CDR3 sequence is CATSRPPGAGAGEQYF. The CDR3 nucleotides read TGTGCCACCAGCCGGCCACCGGGAGCGGGAGCAGGAGAGCAGTACTTC. The rearrangement joins TRBV15 to TRBJ2-7; 8 bases agree with TRBD2. Germline trimming cut 5 bases from V and 7 bases from J; bases unmatched to any gene: 16. CDR1 and CDR2 from the germline V gene are LNHNV and YYDKDF (reference sequence). The CDR3 is 16 residues long.

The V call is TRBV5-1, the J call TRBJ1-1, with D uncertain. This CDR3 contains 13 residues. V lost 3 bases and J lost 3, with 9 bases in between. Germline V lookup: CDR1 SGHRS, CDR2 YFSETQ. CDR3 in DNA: TGCGCCAGCAGCTGGTCAGAGGACACTGAAGCTTTCTTT. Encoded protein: CASSWSEDTEAFF.

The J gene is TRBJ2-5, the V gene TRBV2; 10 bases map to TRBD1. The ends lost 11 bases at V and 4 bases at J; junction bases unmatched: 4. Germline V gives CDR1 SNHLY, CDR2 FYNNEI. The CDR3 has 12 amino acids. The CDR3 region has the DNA TGTGCCGGCGACAGGGGGCGAGAGACCCAGTACTTC. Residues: CAGDRGRETQYF.

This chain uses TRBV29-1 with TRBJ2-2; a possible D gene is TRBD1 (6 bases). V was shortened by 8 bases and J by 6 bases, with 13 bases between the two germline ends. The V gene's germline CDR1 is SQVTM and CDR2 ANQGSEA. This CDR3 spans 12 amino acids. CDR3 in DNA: TGCAGCATAGAAGGACAGTCCGGGGAGCTGTTTTTT. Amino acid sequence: CSIEGQSGELFF.

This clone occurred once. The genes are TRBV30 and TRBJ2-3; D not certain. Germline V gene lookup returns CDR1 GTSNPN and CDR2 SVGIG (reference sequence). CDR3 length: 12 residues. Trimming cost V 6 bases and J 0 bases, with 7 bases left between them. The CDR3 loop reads CACHSSTDTQYF. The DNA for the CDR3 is TGTGCCTGTCACTCTAGCACAGATACGCAGTATTTT.

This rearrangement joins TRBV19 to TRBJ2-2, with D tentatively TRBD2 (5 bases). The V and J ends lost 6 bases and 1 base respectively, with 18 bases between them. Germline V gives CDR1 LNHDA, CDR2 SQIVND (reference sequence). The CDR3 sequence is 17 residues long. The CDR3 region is CASRPGLQFENTGELFF. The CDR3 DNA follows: TGTGCCAGTAGGCCCGGACTGCAATTTGAGAACACCGGGGAGCTGTTTTTT.

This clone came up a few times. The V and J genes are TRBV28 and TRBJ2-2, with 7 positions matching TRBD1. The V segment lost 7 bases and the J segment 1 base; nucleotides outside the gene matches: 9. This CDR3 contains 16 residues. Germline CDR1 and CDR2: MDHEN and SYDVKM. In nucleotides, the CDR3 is TGTGCCAGCACCCAAGGGTCAGGGGGGAACACCGGGGAGCTGTTTTTT. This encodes CASTQGSGGNTGELFF.

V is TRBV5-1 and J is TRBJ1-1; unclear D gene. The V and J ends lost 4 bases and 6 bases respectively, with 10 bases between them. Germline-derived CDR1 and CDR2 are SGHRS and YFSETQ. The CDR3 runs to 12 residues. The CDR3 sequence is CASSPGISEAFF. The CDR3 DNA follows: TGCGCCAGCAGCCCCGGAATTTCTGAAGCTTTCTTT. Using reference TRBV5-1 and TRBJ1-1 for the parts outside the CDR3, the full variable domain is KAGVTQTPRYLIKTRGQQVTLSCSPISGHRSVSWYQQTPGQGLQFLFEYFSETQRNKGNFPGRFSGRQFSNSRSEMNVSTLELGDSALYLCASSPGISEAFFGQGTRLTVV.

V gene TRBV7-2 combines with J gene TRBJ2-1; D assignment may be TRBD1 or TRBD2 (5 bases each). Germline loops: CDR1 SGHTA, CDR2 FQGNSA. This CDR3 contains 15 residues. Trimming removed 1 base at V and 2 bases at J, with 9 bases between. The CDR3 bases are TGTGCCAGCAGCTTAGGTGGGGGTACCTACAATGAGCAGTTCTTC. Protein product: CASSLGGGTYNEQFF. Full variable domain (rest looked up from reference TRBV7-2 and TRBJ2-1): GAGVSQSPSNKVTEKGKDVELRCDPISGHTALYWYRQSLGQGLEFLIYFQGNSAPDKSGLPSDRFSAERTGGSVSTLTIQRTQQEDSAVYLCASSLGGGTYNEQFFGPGTRLTVL.

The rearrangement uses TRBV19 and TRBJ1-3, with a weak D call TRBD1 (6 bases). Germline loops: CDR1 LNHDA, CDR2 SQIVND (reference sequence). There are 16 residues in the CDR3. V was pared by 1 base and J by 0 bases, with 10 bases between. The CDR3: CASSIGADSSGNTIYF. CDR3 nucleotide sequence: TGTGCCAGTAGTATAGGGGCGGACAGCTCTGGAAACACCATATATTTT.